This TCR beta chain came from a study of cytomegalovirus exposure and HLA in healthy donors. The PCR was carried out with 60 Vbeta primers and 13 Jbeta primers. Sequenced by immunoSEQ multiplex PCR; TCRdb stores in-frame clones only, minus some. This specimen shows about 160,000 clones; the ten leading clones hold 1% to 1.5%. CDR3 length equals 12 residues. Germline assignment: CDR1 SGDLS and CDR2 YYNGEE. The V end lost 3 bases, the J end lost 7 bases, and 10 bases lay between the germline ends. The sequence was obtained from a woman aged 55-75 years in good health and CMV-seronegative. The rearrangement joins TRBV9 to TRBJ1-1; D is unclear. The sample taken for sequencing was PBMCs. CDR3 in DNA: TGTGCCAGCAGCGCAAACAGCCTTGAAGCTTTCTTT. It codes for CASSANSLEAFF.